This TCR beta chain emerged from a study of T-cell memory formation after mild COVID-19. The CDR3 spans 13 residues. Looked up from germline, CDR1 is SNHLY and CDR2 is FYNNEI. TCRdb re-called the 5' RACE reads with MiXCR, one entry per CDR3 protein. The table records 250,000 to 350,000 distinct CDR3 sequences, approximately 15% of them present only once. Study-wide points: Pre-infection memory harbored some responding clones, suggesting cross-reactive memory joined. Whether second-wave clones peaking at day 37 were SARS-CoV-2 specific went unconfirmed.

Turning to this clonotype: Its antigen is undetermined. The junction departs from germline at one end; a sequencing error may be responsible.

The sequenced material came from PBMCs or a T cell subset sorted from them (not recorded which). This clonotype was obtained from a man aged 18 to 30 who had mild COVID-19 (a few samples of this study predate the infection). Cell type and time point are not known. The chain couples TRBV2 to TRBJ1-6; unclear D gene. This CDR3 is CASSVARASPIHF. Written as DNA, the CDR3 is TGTGCCAGCAGTGTGGCTAGGGCTTCACCCATCCACTTT.